This TCR beta chain appears in the sequencing data of a study of radiation and T cells in renal cell carcinoma. The J segment lost 3 bases and the V segment lost 5 bases, leaving 10 bases of the junction unmatched. This CDR3 contains 15 residues. CDR1 is SEHNR and CDR2 is FQNEAQ in the germline V gene (reference sequence). Profiling relied on immunoSEQ multiplex PCR, and the TCRdb table lists in-frame clones only, not all of them. The sample has approximately 110,000 clones; 82% are singletons. Sample time point: baseline pretreatment blood. Treatment given: 15 Gy SBRT to primary tumor, nephrectomy 4 weeks later.

The rearrangement uses TRBV7-9 and TRBJ2-7; 7 positions match TRBD2. The sample in question was blood, obtained from a patient whose treatment included radiotherapy and nephrectomy. The source is a woman aged 55-69 years with renal cell carcinoma. The CDR3 bases are TGTGCCAGCAGCCGGGACTATTCGGGAGGCTACGAGCAGTACTTC. Protein product: CASSRDYSGGYEQYF.